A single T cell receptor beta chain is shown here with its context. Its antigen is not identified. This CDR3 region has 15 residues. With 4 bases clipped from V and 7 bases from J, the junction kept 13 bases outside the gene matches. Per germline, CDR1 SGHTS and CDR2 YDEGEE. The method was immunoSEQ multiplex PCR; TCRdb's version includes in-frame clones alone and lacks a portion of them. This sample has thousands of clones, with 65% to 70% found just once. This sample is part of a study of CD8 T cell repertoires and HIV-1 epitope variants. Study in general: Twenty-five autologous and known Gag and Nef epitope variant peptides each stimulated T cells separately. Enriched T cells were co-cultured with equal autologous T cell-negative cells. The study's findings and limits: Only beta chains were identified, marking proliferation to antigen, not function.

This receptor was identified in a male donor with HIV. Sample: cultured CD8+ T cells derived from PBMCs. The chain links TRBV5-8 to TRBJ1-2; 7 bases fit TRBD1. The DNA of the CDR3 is TGTGCCAGCAGCCTAGGGGACAGCGGGAGGGGTGGCTACACCTTC. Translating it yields CASSLGDSGRGGYTF. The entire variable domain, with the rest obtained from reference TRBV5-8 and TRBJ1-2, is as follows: EAGVTQSPTHLIKTRGQQATLRCSPISGHTSVYWYQQALGLGLQFLLWYDEGEERNRGNFPPRFSGRQFPNYSSELNVNALELEDSALYLCASSLGDSGRGGYTFGSGTRLTVV.